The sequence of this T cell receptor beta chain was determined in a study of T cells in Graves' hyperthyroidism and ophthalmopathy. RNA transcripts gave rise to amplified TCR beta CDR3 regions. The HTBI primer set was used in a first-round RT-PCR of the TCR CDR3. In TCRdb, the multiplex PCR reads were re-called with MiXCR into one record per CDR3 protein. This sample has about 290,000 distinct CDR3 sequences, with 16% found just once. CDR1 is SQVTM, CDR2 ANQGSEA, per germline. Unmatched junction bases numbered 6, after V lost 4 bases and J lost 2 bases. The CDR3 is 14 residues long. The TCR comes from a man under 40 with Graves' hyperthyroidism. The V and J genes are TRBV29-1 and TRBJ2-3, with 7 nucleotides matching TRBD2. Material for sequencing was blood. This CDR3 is CSVVSGKPTDTQYF. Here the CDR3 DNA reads TGCAGCGTTGTAAGCGGGAAACCCACAGATACGCAGTATTTT.